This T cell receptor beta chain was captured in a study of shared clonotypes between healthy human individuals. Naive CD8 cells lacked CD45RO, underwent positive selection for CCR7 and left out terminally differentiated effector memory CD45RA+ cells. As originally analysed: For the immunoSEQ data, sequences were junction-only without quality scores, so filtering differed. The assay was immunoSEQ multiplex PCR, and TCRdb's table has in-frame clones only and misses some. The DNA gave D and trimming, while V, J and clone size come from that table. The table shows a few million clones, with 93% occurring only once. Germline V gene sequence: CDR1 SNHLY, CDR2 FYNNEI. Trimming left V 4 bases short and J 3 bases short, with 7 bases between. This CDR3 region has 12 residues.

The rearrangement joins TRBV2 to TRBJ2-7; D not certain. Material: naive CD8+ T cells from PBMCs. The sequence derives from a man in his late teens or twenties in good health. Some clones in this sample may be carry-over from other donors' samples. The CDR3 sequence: CASSGDLYEQYF. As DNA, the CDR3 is TGTGCCAGCAGTGGTGATCTCTACGAGCAGTACTTC. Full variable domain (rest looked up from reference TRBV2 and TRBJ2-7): EPEVTQTPSHQVTQMGQEVILRCVPISNHLYFYWYRQILGQKVEFLVSFYNNEISEKSEIFDDQFSVERPDGSNFTLKIRSTKLEDSAMYFCASSGDLYEQYFGPGTRLTVT.